This passage covers 18 T cell receptor beta chains from one sample sequenced in a study of T-cell reconstitution after alpha-beta-depleted transplantation in children. Molecular barcoding with unique molecular identifiers was used for the TCRbeta library. TCRdb analysed the PCR reads with MiXCR anew, one entry per CDR3 protein. This sample carries almost 500,000 distinct CDR3 sequences, roughly a tenth of them seen once, and the ten largest clones take around 2%. Specimen: PBMCs, collected before TCRalphabeta/CD19-depleted stem cell transplant. The receptor source for this set is a child aged 2-15 years with inherited bone marrow failure, due to receive a stem cell transplant.

In its sample, this clonotype was seen many times. The chain recombines TRBV20-1 with TRBJ2-1; D call uncertain. CDR3 length equals 11 residues. Germline V gene sequence: CDR1 DFQATT, CDR2 SNEGSKA (reference sequence). Trimming removed 5 bases from V and 4 bases from J, with 6 bases in between. The DNA of the CDR3 is TGCAGTGCTCATGGTTACAATGAGCAGTTCTTC. This sequence encodes CSAHGYNEQFF.

This clonotype was seen repeatedly, ten times or more. J is TRBJ2-1 and V is TRBV6-6, with D tentatively TRBD2 (6 bases). There are 13 residues in the CDR3. The ends were cut back, 5 bases at V and 8 bases at J, with 13 bases in the middle. Germline V gene sequence: CDR1 MNHNY, CDR2 SVGAGI (reference sequence). Here the CDR3 reads CASSNVGLHEQFF. In DNA, the CDR3 is TGTGCCAGCAGTAACGTGGGACTCCATGAGCAGTTCTTC.

This clonotype was recorded many times. This sequence joins TRBV29-1 and TRBJ2-5; D possibly corresponds to TRBD1 (6 bases). Germline V lookup: CDR1 SQVTM, CDR2 ANQGSEA. V was shortened by 3 bases and J by 5 bases, with 25 bases between the two germline ends. This CDR3 is 17 amino acids long. The CDR3 nucleotides read TGCAGCGTTGACCCCCCGCATCCAGGGGTCCTCGAGGAGACCCAGTACTTC. Amino acids: CSVDPPHPGVLEETQYF.

This clonotype was observed many times. This rearrangement joins TRBV10-3 to TRBJ2-1; the match to TRBD2 covers 7 bases. The CDR3 covers 15 residues. The germline gives CDR1 ENHRY, CDR2 SYGVKD. Trimming took 3 bases from V and 2 from J; bases not matched to a gene: 4. CDR3 loop: CAISDLADTYNEQFF. CDR3 nucleotide sequence: TGTGCCATCAGTGACCTAGCGGATACCTACAATGAGCAGTTCTTC.

This clonotype was found many times. The CDR3: CSVRTDNYGYTF. The CDR3 region has the DNA TGCAGCGTCCGGACGGATAACTATGGCTACACCTTC. This chain joins TRBV29-1 and TRBJ1-2; D is uncertain. Germline CDR1 SQVTM, CDR2 ANQGSEA. The CDR3 has 12 amino acids. The V end was cut by 6 bases, the J end by 1 base, with 9 bases between.

V and J are TRBV4-2 and TRBJ2-1; either TRBD1 or TRBD2 may fit D (5 bases each). Germline-derived CDR1 and CDR2 are LGHNA and YNFKEQ. The ends were cut back, 8 bases at V and 5 bases at J, with 13 bases in the middle. This CDR3 has 13 residues. In DNA form, the CDR3 reads TGTGCCAGCGGGACCGGAGGCCACAATGAGCAGTTCTTC. This encodes CASGTGGHNEQFF.

This clonotype appeared many times. The chain employs TRBV28 and TRBJ1-5; TRBD1 is a possible D gene (6 bases). The ends were cut back, 11 bases at V and 4 bases at J, with 18 bases in the middle. This CDR3 comprises 14 residues. Germline V lookup: CDR1 MDHEN, CDR2 SYDVKM. The CDR3 protein is CAGAGGRRNQPQHF. Here the CDR3 DNA reads TGTGCCGGTGCGGGGGGCCGCCGGAATCAGCCCCAGCATTTT.

This clonotype has a handful of counts. The chain uses TRBV30 and TRBJ2-7; TRBD2 matches at 12 bases. This CDR3 is built from 14 residues. The V segment lost 0 bases and the J segment 4 bases; nucleotides outside the gene matches: 1. CDR1 and CDR2 from the germline V gene are GTSNPN and SVGIG (reference sequence). DNA for the CDR3: TGTGCCTGGAGTGTGCTAGCGGGAGGGTACGAGCAGTACTTC. As protein: CAWSVLAGGYEQYF.

This clonotype was seen more than once but under ten times. V gene TRBV6-1 combines with J gene TRBJ2-2; 11 positions match TRBD2. With V trimmed by 8 bases and J by 7 bases, 12 bases remained unmatched. The CDR3 sequence is 16 residues long. The germline V gene encodes CDR1 MNHNS and CDR2 SASEGT. In DNA form, the CDR3 reads TGTGCCAGCGGCCGGCTAGCGGGAGGACCGGTCGGGGAGCTGTTTTTT. As protein: CASGRLAGGPVGELFF.

This clonotype was picked up many times. The chain couples TRBV7-9 to TRBJ2-1; 8 bases agree with TRBD2. V shed 3 bases and J 8 bases; nucleotides not matched to a gene: 6. In germline, CDR1 is SEHNR, CDR2 FQNEAQ (reference sequence). The CDR3 has 14 amino acids. The CDR3 reads CASSFQSGSDEQFF. The CDR3 DNA follows: TGTGCCAGCAGCTTTCAAAGCGGGAGCGATGAGCAGTTCTTC. The entire variable domain, with the rest obtained from reference TRBV7-9 and TRBJ2-1, is as follows: DTGVSQNPRHKITKRGQNVTFRCDPISEHNRLYWYRQTLGQGPEFLTYFQNEAQLEKSRLLSDRFSAERPKGSFSTLEIQRTEQGDSAMYLCASSFQSGSDEQFFGPGTRLTVL.

The chain links TRBV7-9 to TRBJ2-5; the D gene is possibly TRBD2 (6 bases). Trimming took off 3 bases at V and 4 bases at J, with 12 bases between the two ends. There are 14 residues in the CDR3. CDR1 is SEHNR and CDR2 is FQNEAQ in the germline V gene (reference sequence). The CDR3 region has the DNA TGTGCCAGCAGCTTCCCGGGAGCACTAGAGACCCAGTACTTC. This sequence encodes CASSFPGALETQYF.

The table lists this clonotype with many counts. This rearrangement joins TRBV5-1 to TRBJ2-2; D unclear. The V gene's germline CDR1 is SGHRS and CDR2 YFSETQ. Trimming left V 1 base short and J 3 bases short, with 7 bases between. The CDR3 totals 14 residues. CDR3 amino acids: CASSLPRDTGELFF. The DNA for the CDR3 is TGCGCCAGCAGCTTGCCCCGGGACACCGGGGAGCTGTTTTTT.

This clonotype was observed at least ten times. The rearrangement joins TRBV9 to TRBJ2-3; D may be TRBD1 (6 bases). Trimming took off 2 bases at V and 2 bases at J, with 24 bases between the two ends. The CDR3 totals 19 residues. Germline CDR1 reads SGDLS; CDR2 reads YYNGEE. CDR3 bases: TGTGCCAGCAGCGTCAACTCGCTCCCGACAGGACCGCCCACAGATACGCAGTATTTT. It codes for CASSVNSLPTGPPTDTQYF.

The chain carries TRBV5-1 and TRBJ2-1; 7 positions agree with TRBD1. V lost 4 bases, J lost 5 bases, and 9 bases stayed unmatched. The CDR3 covers 15 residues. The germline V gene encodes CDR1 SGHRS and CDR2 YFSETQ. The CDR3: CASSPVPGTDNEQFF. As DNA, the CDR3 is TGCGCCAGCAGCCCCGTCCCCGGGACAGACAATGAGCAGTTCTTC.

As for this clonotype: A much larger clone lies a single base off, so this may be a read error. The chain recombines TRBV15 with TRBJ2-7; D may be TRBD2 (5 bases). V was shortened by 5 bases and J by 3 bases, with 23 bases between the two germline ends. Germline V CDR1 and CDR2: LNHNV, YYDKDF (reference sequence). The CDR3 totals 17 residues. In DNA form, the CDR3 reads TGTGCCACCAGCCGTATGAAACTGGGGAGCGAACACTACGAGCAGTACTTC. Translated, it gives CATSRMKLGSEHYEQYF.

This clonotype was counted only a few times. The chain recombines TRBV5-4 with TRBJ1-1; a possible D gene is TRBD1 (5 bases). Per the germline V gene, CDR1 is SGHNT and CDR2 is YYREEE (reference sequence). V was pared by 0 bases and J by 11 bases, with 11 bases between. This CDR3 contains 12 residues. CDR3 DNA sequence: TGTGCCAGCAGCTTGGGATATGGGGGGGCTTTCTTT. This sequence encodes CASSLGYGGAFF.

There are many counts of this clonotype. The chain joins TRBV7-9 to TRBJ2-5; 9 bases fit TRBD2. The J segment lost 4 bases and the V segment lost 3 bases, leaving 3 bases of the junction unmatched. Germline CDR1 SEHNR, CDR2 FQNEAQ (reference sequence). CDR3 length: 14 residues. The CDR3 loop reads CASSLGLAAETQYF. The DNA of the CDR3 is TGTGCCAGCAGCTTGGGACTAGCAGCAGAGACCCAGTACTTC.

This clonotype was seen a few times. The CDR3 loop reads CASSQTGANYGYTF. Written as DNA, the CDR3 is TGCGCCAGCAGCCAAACAGGGGCTAACTATGGCTACACCTTC. V usage is TRBV4-3 and J usage is TRBJ1-2; 7 bases fit TRBD1. With 2 bases clipped from V and 0 bases from J, the junction kept 0 bases outside the gene matches. From germline, CDR1 is LGHNA and CDR2 YSLEER. The CDR3 is 14 residues long.